The clone carrying this TCR beta chain was observed a handful of times. These data originate in a study of blood T cell repertoires in COVID-19. As for the study in general: Acute and convalescent COVID-19 specimens originated in the United States, Italy and Spain.

Profiling relied on immunoSEQ multiplex PCR, and the TCRdb table lists in-frame clones only, not all of them. Of about 170,000 clones in the sample, 83% were seen once. This CDR3 is 16 amino acids long. The germline gives CDR1 LNHDA, CDR2 SQIVND (reference sequence). The trim removed 10 bases at V and 3 bases at J, leaving 12 bases unmatched. This TCR was recovered from an elderly woman with acute or convalescent COVID-19. The sequenced sample consisted of peripheral blood. The chain uses TRBV19 and TRBJ1-4; 9 bases map to TRBD1. The CDR3 sequence is CATSGDRDLANEKLFF. The DNA for the CDR3 is TGTGCCACCTCCGGGGACAGGGATTTAGCTAATGAAAAACTGTTTTTT.